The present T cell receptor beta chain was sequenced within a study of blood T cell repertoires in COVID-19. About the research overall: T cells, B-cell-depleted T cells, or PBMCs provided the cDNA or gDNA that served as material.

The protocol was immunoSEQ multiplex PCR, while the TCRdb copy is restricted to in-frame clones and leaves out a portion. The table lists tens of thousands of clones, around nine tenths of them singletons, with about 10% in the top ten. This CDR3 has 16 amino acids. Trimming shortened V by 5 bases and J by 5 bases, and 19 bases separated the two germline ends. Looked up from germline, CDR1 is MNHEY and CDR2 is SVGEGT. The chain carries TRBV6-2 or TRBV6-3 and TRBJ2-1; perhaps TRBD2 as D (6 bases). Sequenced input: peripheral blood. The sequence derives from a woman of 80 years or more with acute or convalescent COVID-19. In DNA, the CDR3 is TGTGCCAGCAGTCTACTGACTAGTCGGTCGAACAATGAGCAGTTCTTC. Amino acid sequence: CASSLLTSRSNNEQFF.